This T cell receptor beta chain is drawn from a study of shared clonotypes between healthy human individuals (dated by TCRdb to 2018 to 2020). Regarding the complete study: The cohort comprised a couple of women and a few men aged 18 to 49 years. Per donor, three plates each were used for CD4 naive and CD4 memory, two for CD8 naive, and one for CD8 memory. The study deeply sequenced blood TCR repertoires of several healthy adults to estimate repertoire size and the extent of clonotype sharing between individuals. Different laboratories and diverse techniques were used to prepare libraries and sequence TCR repertoires, to increase sequencing depth and limit assay-specific biases. Each donor's leukapheresis produced roughly between roughly 0.9 and 8.9 billion PBMCs. The full study reports these points: The genetic and exposure-history diversity represented was limited by the small number of donors. Pairwise subsampling led to the expectation that sequencing depth would affect the degree of clonotype sharing among donors. Across several donors, around 5% of naive CD4, approximately 3.6% of naive CD8, 2% to 2.5% of memory CD4, and around 0.4% of memory CD8 clonotypes were shared. Sampling was restricted to blood, and TCR repertoires in tissue are likely to differ from TCR repertoires in blood. Compared with non-shared clonotypes, the clonotypes found in all four sorted-subset donors had higher generation probabilities. Naive subsets generally had larger estimated clonotype richness than memory subsets did. Incomplete sequencing was indicated by rarefaction of sorted-subset datasets, despite the large sequencing depth.

This clone was recorded once. Its antigen has not been determined. The input lacks base qualities; no much larger clone sits a single base away. The germline V gene encodes CDR1 MDHEN and CDR2 SYDVKM. Measured from the cysteine to the phenylalanine, the CDR3 is 15 residues long. The CDR3 DNA has 45 bases and is translated from base 1. V is clipped by 2 bases and J by 3 bases, and the sequence between their germline boundaries is 10 bases long. TCR CDR3 regions were amplified from genomic DNA by multiplex PCR using the deep immunoSEQ assay. For each cell subset, the extracted genomic DNA was distributed evenly across all wells of several immunoSEQ 96-well plates, and each plate served as one replicate. For sorted subsets, each replicate PCR was loaded with roughly 0.2 ug genomic DNA, equivalent to approximately 33,000 T cell genomes. The purified libraries were quantified using a Qubit 3.0 fluorometer, sized with a Bioanalyzer 2100, and then quantified again using the KAPA Library Quantification kit. Every immunoSEQ 96-well plate was sequenced on a separate single-read 150-cycle Illumina NextSeq 550 flow cell. In the source study's methods: Because the immunoSEQ output included only junctional sequences and no quality scores, the filtering could not be the same as the filtering used for full-length reads. To assign V/J genes and CDR3, sequences were annotated using PyIR, a Python wrapper for IgBLAST v1.9, with IMGT germline references. Reads with weak V/J assignments (E-value above 1e-6), missing CDR3, stop codons, out-of-frame junctions, or ambiguous translated residues were removed. V3J clonotypes were defined as sequences sharing the same inferred V gene, J gene, and CDR3 amino acid sequence. Percentage overlap between repertoires was calculated by dividing the number of shared unique clonotypes by the size of the smaller repertoire. RTK rarefaction, the Chao1 estimator, and Recon v2.1 estimates of unobserved clonotypes were used to assess repertoire richness. For all TCRbeta clonotypes obtained by the gDNA method from four donors, generation probabilities were computed with OLGA. Drawn from immuneACCESS, this table holds only the in-frame rearrangements with V and J called that TCRdb kept. Clones are partly lost; checked studies trace under half to an unresolved V gene and leave the rest unexplained. The DNA gave D and trimming, while V, J and clone size come from that table. In all, the sample holds 980,000 or so clones, and more than 75% of those were seen once. The ten largest clones add up to approximately 1.5% of the sample.

The donors were healthy, HIV-negative adults with no recently reported acute infections or vaccinations. Only Caucasian adults living in Nashville, Tennessee, USA were represented among the donors. Magnetic negative selection was used to enrich CD4+ T cells, after which naive cells were positively selected on CD45RA and the negative fraction became the memory subset. Blood was collected by leukapheresis, and PBMCs were isolated by Ficoll-Histopaque density gradient centrifugation and then cryopreserved in liquid nitrogen vapor phase. Analytical flow cytometry was used to check the purity and quantity of each magnetically sorted T cell population. Each sorted fraction had its genomic DNA isolated and then quantified by UV absorbance on a Nanodrop 2000c.

The chain is made from TRBV28 and TRBJ2-2, and perhaps TRBD2 as D gene, on 7 matching bases. Sequenced sample: memory CD4+ T cells sorted from blood. Per the publication, the cell subset or site label means: CD45RA-negative fraction. The receptor comes from a young man in good health. The nucleotides are TGTGCCAGCAGTTTAGGGGGGGCCGACACCGGGGAGCTGTTTTTT. Translated, it gives CASSLGGADTGELFF.